This paragraph reports one TCR beta chain. Its antigen is not known. These data originate in a study of blood T cells in healthy people across ages. Whole-study results and caveats: The donors' CMV status was not determined, possibly confounding changes in expanded clonotypes. TCR beta diversity tracked closely with naive T cell percentage.

V lost 6 bases, J lost 2 bases, and 13 bases stayed unmatched. The CDR3 length is 18 residues. The use of a sample-barcoded 5' primer and a J-beta primer mix characterized a second PCR of roughly 7 to 11 cycles. All samples yielded 3 million or more CDR3-containing paired-end reads. MiXCR, run by TCRdb on the 5' RACE reads, gives a single entry per CDR3 protein. Here the sample spans 1.8 million or so distinct CDR3 sequences, roughly two fifths being singletons. The chain joins TRBV12-3 or TRBV12-4 to TRBJ2-5, with TRBD2 identical over 12 bases. The specimen was blood. The source is a human donor in good health. The DNA of the CDR3 is TGTGCCAGCAGCGCCGGGGGGTCGACTAGCGGGGGACAAGAGACCCAGTACTTC. The encoded protein is CASSAGGSTSGGQETQYF.